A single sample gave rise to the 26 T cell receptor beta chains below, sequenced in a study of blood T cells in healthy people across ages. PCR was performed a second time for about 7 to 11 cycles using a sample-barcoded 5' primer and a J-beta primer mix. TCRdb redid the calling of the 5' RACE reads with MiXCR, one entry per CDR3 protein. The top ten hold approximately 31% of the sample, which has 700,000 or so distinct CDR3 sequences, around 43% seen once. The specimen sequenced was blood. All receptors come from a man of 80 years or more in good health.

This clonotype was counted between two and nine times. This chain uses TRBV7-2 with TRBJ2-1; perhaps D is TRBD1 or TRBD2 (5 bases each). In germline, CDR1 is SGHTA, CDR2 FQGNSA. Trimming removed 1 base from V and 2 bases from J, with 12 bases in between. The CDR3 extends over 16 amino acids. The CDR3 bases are TGTGCCAGCAGCTTAGATGGGACCCCCGCCTACAATGAGCAGTTCTTC. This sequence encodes CASSLDGTPAYNEQFF.

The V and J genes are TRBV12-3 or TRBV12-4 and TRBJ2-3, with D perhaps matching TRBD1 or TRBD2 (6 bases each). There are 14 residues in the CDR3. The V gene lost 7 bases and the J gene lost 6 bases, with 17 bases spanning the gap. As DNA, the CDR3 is TGTGCCAGCAAGAGCCGGGGGACAACGGATACGCAGTATTTT. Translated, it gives CASKSRGTTDTQYF.

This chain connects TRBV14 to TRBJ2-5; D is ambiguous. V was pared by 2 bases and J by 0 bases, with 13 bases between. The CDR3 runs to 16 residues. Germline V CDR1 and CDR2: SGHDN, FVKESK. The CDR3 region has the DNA TGTGCCAGCAGCCAATCGGCTAGAGAGTACCAAGAGACCCAGTACTTC. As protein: CASSQSAREYQETQYF.

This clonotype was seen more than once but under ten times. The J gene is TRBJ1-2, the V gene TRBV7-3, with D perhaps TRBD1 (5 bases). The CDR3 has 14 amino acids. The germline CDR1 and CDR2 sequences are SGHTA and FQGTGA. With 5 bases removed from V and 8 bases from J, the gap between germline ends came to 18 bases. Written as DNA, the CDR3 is TGTGCCAGCAGCCCCAAACGAGGGGATAGGGGCTACACCTTC. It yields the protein CASSPKRGDRGYTF.

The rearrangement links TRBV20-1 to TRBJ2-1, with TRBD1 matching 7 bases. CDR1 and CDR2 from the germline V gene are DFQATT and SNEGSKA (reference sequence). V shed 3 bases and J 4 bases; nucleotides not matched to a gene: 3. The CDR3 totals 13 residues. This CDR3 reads CSASLDRYNEQFF. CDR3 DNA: TGCAGTGCTAGTCTGGACAGGTACAATGAGCAGTTCTTC.

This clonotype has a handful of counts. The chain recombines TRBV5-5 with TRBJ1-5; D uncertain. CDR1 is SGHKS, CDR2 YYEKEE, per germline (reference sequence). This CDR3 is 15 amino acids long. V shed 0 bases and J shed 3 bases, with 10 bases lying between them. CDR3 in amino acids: CASSLEVGSNQPQHF. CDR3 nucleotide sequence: TGTGCCAGCAGCTTGGAGGTGGGCTCCAATCAGCCCCAGCATTTT.

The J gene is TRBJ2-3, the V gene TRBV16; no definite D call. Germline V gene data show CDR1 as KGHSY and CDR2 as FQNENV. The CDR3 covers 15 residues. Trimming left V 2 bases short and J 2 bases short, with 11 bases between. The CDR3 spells CASSQAAEYTDTQYF. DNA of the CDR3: TGTGCCAGCAGCCAAGCAGCCGAATACACAGATACGCAGTATTTT. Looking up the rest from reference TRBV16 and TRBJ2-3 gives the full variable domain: GEEVAQTPKHLVRGEGQKAKLYCAPIKGHSYVFWYQQVLKNEFKFLISFQNENVFDETGMPKERFSAKCLPNSPCSLEIQATKLEDSAVYFCASSQAAEYTDTQYFGPGTRLTVL.

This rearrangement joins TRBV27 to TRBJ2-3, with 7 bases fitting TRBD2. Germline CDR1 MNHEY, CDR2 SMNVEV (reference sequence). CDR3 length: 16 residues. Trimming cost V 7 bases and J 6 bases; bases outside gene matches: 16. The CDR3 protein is CASTPGGRVPQDTQYF. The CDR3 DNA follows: TGTGCCAGCACCCCGGGAGGCAGGGTCCCACAGGATACGCAGTATTTT.

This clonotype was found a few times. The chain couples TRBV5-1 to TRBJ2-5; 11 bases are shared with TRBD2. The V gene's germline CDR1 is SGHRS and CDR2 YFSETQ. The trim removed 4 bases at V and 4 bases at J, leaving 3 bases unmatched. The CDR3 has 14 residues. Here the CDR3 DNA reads TGCGCCAGCAGCCCCACTAGCGGGAGAGAGACCCAGTACTTC. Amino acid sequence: CASSPTSGRETQYF.

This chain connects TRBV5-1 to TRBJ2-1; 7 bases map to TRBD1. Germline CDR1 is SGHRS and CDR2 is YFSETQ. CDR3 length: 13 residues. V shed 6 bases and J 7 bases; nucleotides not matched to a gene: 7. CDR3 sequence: CASNRQGWNEQFF. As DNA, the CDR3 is TGCGCCAGCAACCGACAGGGTTGGAATGAGCAGTTCTTC. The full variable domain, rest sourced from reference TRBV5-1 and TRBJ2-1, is KAGVTQTPRYLIKTRGQQVTLSCSPISGHRSVSWYQQTPGQGLQFLFEYFSETQRNKGNFPGRFSGRQFSNSRSEMNVSTLELGDSALYLCASNRQGWNEQFFGPGTRLTVL.

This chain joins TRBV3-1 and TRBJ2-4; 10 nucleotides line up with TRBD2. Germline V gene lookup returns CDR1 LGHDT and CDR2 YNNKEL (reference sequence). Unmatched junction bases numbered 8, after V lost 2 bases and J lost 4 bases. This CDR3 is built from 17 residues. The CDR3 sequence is CASSQPKTSGDKNIQYF. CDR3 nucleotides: TGTGCCAGCAGCCAACCAAAAACTAGCGGGGATAAAAACATTCAGTACTTC.

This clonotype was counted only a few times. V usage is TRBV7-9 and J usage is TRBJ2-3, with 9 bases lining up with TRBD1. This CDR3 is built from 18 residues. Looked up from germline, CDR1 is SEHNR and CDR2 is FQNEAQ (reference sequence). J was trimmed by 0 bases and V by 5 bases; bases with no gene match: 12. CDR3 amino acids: CASSLDWDRERSTDTQYF. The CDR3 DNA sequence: TGTGCCAGCAGCCTCGATTGGGACAGGGAACGAAGCACAGATACGCAGTATTTT.

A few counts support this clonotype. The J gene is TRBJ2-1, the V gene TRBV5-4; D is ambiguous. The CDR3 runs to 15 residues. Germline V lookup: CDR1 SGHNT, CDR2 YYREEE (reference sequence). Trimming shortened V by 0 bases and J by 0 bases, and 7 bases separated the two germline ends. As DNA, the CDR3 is TGTGCCAGCAGCTTGGCGAGAAGCTCCTACAATGAGCAGTTCTTC. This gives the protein CASSLARSSYNEQFF.

The CDR3 DNA reads TGCAGTGCTAGAGACTCGGGTAGACTATTAAGAGGGGAGCAGTACTTC. Its protein product is CSARDSGRLLRGEQYF. This rearrangement joins TRBV20-1 to TRBJ2-7; TRBD2 is a possible D gene (5 bases). Germline-derived CDR1 and CDR2 are DFQATT and SNEGSKA (reference sequence). The CDR3 runs to 16 residues. V lost 0 bases, J lost 7 bases, and 22 bases lay in between.

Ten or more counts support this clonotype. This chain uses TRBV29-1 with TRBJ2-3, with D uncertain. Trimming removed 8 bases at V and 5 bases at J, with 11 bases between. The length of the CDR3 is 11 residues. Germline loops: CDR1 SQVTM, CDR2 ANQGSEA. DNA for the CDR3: TGCAGCATCCTGCTGGGAGATACGCAGTATTTT. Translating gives CSILLGDTQYF.

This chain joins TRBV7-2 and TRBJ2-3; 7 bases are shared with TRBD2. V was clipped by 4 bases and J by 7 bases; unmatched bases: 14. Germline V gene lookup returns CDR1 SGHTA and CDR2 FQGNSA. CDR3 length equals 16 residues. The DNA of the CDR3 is TGTGCCAGCAGCTCGGATCGGGGCGGGGGAACGTATACGCAGTATTTT. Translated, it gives CASSSDRGGGTYTQYF.

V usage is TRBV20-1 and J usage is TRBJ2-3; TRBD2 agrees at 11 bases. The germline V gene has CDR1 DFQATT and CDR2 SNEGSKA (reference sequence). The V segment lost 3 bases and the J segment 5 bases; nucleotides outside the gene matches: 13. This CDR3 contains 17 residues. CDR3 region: CSASWTSGSPRKDTQYF. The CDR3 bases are TGCAGTGCTAGTTGGACTAGCGGGTCACCTAGAAAAGATACGCAGTATTTT.

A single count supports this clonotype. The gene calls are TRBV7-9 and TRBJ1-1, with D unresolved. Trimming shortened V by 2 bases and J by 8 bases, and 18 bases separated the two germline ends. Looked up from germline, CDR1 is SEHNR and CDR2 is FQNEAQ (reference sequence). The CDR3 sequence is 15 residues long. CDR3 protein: CASSLIIGQNSEAFF. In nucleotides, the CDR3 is TGTGCCAGCAGCTTAATTATCGGGCAGAACTCAGAAGCTTTCTTT.

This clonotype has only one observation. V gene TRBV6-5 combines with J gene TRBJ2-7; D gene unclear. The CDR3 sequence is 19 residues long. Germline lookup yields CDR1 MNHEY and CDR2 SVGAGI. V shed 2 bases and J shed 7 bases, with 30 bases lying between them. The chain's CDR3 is CASSYTALVDWGFYNEQYF. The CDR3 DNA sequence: TGTGCCAGCAGTTACACTGCCCTGGTAGACTGGGGATTCTACAATGAGCAGTACTTC.

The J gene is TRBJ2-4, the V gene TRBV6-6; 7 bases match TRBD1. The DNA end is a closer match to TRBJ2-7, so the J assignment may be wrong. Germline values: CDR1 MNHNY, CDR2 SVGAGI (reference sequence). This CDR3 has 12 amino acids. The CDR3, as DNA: TGTGCCAGCAAGGGGGCCACCTACGAGCAGTACTTC. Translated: CASKGATYEQYF.

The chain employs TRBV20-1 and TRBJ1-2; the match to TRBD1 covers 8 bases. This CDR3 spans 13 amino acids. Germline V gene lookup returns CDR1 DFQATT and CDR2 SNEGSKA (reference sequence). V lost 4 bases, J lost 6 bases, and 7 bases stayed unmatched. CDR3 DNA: TGCAGTGCTAAGACAGGGGAAGTGAATGGCTACACCTTC. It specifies CSAKTGEVNGYTF.

The CDR3: CATSDSGARTDTQYF. For the CDR3, the DNA is TGTGCCACCAGTGATTCGGGGGCACGCACAGATACGCAGTATTTT. This rearrangement joins TRBV24-1 to TRBJ2-3; TRBD1 or TRBD2 may be the D gene (6 bases each). V was trimmed by 2 bases and J by 1 base, leaving 9 bases between them. Germline-derived CDR1 and CDR2 are KGHDR and SFDVKD. The CDR3 sequence is 15 residues long.

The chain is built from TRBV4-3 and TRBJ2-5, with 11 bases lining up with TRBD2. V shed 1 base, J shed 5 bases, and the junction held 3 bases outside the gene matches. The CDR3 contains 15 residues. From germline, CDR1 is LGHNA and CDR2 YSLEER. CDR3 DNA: TGCGCCAGCAGCCAAGGACTAGCGGGGAAGGAGACCCAGTACTTC. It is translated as CASSQGLAGKETQYF.

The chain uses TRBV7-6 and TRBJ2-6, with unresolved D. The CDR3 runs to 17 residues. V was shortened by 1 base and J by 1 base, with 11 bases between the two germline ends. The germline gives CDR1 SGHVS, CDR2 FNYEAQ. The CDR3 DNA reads TGTGCCAGCAGCTTAGGGGTCCCACTGTCTGGGGCCAACGTCCTGACTTTC. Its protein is CASSLGVPLSGANVLTF.

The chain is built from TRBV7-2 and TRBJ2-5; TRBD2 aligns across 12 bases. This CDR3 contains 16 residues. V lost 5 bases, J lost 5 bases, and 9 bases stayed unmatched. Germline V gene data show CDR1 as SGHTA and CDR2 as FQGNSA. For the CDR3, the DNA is TGTGCCAGCAGCCCAATGGGACTAGCGGGCTCTGAGACCCAGTACTTC. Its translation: CASSPMGLAGSETQYF.

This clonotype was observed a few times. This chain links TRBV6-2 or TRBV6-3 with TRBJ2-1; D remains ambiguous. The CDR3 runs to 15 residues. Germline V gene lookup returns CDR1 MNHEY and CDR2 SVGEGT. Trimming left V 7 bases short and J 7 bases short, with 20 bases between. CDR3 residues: CASTLDGPSHNEQFF. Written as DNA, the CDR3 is TGTGCCAGCACCCTGGACGGACCCAGTCATAATGAGCAGTTCTTC.